One sample yielded the 7 T cell receptor beta chains listed below, sequenced in a study of blood T cells in healthy people across ages. The authors ran a second PCR of roughly 6 to 12 cycles using a sample-barcoded 5' primer and a J-beta primer mix. TCRdb redid the calling of the 5' RACE reads with MiXCR, one entry per CDR3 protein. The table shows around 1,500,000 distinct CDR3 sequences, with roughly 27% occurring only once. Input material: blood. Receptors were obtained from a woman aged 25 to 39 in good health.

The rearrangement joins TRBV3-1 to TRBJ1-6; D is uncertain. V lost 8 bases, J lost 8 bases, and 10 bases lay in between. This CDR3 contains 12 residues. The germline gives CDR1 LGHDT, CDR2 YNNKEL (reference sequence). The CDR3 reads CASGDGDSPLHF. The CDR3 region has the DNA TGTGCCAGCGGAGACGGAGATTCACCCCTCCACTTT.

A few counts support this clonotype. This CDR3 reads CASSHLTRKGSSYEQYF. Here the CDR3 DNA reads TGTGCCAGCAGCCACCTCACGAGGAAAGGGAGCTCCTACGAGCAGTACTTC. J is TRBJ2-7 and V is TRBV3-1; perhaps TRBD2 as D (5 bases). Germline V gene data show CDR1 as LGHDT and CDR2 as YNNKEL (reference sequence). The V gene lost 3 bases and the J gene lost 0 bases, with 18 bases spanning the gap. The CDR3 length is 17 residues.

This clonotype was seen at least ten times. The chain has TRBV29-1 and TRBJ2-7; 11 nucleotides align to TRBD1. J gave up 7 bases and V 6 bases, and 8 bases lay outside the gene matches. This CDR3 has 13 amino acids. In germline, CDR1 is SQVTM, CDR2 ANQGSEA. The CDR3 sequence: CSVRGQGAREQYF. In nucleotides, the CDR3 is TGCAGCGTGCGAGGACAGGGGGCACGGGAGCAGTACTTC.

Worth noting for this clonotype: One base away lies a much larger clone, so this may be a sequencing read error. The chain links TRBV4-1 to TRBJ2-7; 7 bases are a match to TRBD2. The V segment lost 3 bases and the J segment 7 bases; nucleotides outside the gene matches: 18. The CDR3 is 17 residues long. Looked up from germline, CDR1 is MGHRA and CDR2 is YSYEKL. The CDR3 DNA reads as TGCGCCAGCAGCCAGCCATCAACTAGCGACGGGTTCAATGAGCAGTACTTC. Its protein product is CASSQPSTSDGFNEQYF.

In its sample, this clonotype was seen once. A read error may be the cause here, since a much bigger clone is one base away. The gene calls are TRBV12-3 or TRBV12-4 and TRBJ1-5, with D unclear. The length of the CDR3 is 12 residues. CDR3 sequence (DNA): TGTACCAGCAGCCGTGCGAATCAGCCCCAGCATTTT. Protein sequence: CTSSRANQPQHF.

The chain couples TRBV7-9 to TRBJ2-3, with D perhaps matching TRBD2 (6 bases). V gave up 3 bases and J gave up 3 bases, with 13 bases separating them. This CDR3 has 15 residues. Germline-derived CDR1 and CDR2 are SEHNR and FQNEAQ (reference sequence). The CDR3 here is CASSFNSGGTDTQYF. The CDR3, as DNA: TGTGCCAGCAGCTTTAATAGCGGCGGGACAGATACGCAGTATTTT.

This clonotype was seen many times. This chain connects TRBV7-2 to TRBJ2-3, with D possibly called TRBD1 or TRBD2 (5 bases each). The CDR3 runs 14 residues. The V and J ends lost 0 bases and 3 bases respectively, with 7 bases between them. Per the germline V gene, CDR1 is SGHTA and CDR2 is FQGNSA. In nucleotides, the CDR3 is TGTGCCAGCAGCTTAGCAGGGGAGACAGATACGCAGTATTTT. Its protein is CASSLAGETDTQYF.